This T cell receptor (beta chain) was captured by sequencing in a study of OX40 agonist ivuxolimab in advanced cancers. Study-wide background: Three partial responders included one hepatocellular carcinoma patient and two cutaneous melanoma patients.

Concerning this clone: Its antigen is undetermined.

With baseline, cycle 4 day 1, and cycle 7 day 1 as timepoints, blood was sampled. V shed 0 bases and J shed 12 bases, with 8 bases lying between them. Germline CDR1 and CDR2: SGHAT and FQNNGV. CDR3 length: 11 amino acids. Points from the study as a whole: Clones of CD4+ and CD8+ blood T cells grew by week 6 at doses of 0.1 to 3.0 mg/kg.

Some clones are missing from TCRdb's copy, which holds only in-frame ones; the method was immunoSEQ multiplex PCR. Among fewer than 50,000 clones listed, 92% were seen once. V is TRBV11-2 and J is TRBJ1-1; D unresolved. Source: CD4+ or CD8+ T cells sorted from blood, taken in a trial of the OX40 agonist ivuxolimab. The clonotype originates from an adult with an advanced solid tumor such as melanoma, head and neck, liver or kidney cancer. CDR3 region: CASSLEAATFF. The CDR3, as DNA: TGTGCCAGCAGCTTAGAGGCGGCGACTTTCTTT.